The source of this TCR beta chain is a study of OX40 agonist ivuxolimab in advanced cancers. This CDR3 is 15 amino acids long. Germline-derived CDR1 and CDR2 are SGHVS and FNYEAQ. Trimming took off 5 bases at V and 5 bases at J, with 15 bases between the two ends. The data were produced by immunoSEQ multiplex PCR, yet TCRdb's version contains in-frame clones alone and is incomplete. The sample holds around 30,000 clones; 65% to 85% are singletons and the top ten take 20% to 25%. This clonotype originated in an adult with an advanced solid tumor such as melanoma, head and neck, liver or kidney cancer. Specimen: CD4+ or CD8+ T cells sorted from blood, collected in a trial of the OX40 agonist ivuxolimab. The rearrangement uses TRBV7-6 and TRBJ2-2; D is perhaps TRBD1 (8 bases). This CDR3 is CASSLGQGGTGELFF. The CDR3, as DNA: TGTGCCAGCAGCCTAGGACAGGGAGGGACCGGGGAGCTGTTTTTT.